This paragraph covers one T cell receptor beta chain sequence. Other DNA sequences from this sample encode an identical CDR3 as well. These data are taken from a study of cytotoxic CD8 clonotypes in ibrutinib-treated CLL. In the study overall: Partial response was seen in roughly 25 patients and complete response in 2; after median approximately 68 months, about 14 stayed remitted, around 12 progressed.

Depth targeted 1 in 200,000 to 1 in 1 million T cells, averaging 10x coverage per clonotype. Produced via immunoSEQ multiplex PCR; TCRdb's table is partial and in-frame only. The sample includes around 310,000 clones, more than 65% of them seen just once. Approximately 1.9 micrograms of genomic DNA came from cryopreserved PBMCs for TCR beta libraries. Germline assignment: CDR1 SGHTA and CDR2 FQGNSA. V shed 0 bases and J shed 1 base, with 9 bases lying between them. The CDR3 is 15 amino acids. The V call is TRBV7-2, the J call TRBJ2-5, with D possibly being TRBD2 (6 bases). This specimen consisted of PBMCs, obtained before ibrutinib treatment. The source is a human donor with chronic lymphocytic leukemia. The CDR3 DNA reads TGTGCCAGCAGCTTAGCGGCGGGATCCCAAGAGACCCAGTACTTC. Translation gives CASSLAAGSQETQYF.